This TCR beta chain was recovered during a study of Ad26.COV2.S vaccination and SARS-CoV-2 variants. The V end was cut by 1 base, the J end by 7 bases, with 17 bases between. CDR1 and CDR2 (germline): LGHNA, YNFKEQ. CDR3 length: 15 amino acids. The table came from immunoSEQ multiplex PCR; TCRdb's copy has only in-frame clones and leaves some out. The table has hundreds of thousands of clones, 70% to 90% seen once; the top ten hold 3% to 4%. Noted treatment: some 20 received Ad26.COV2.S at low or high dose, single or two shots; about 5 received placebo; per-sample allocation not given. Day 63 after the first injection of vaccine or placebo was the sampling time.

This sequence originates from a person between 18 and 60 years old who received the Ad26.COV2.S COVID-19 vaccine or a placebo. The chain couples TRBV4-2 to TRBJ2-7; D might be TRBD2 (6 bases). The source was peripheral blood, collected in a trial of Ad26.COV2.S vaccine versus placebo. In DNA, the CDR3 is TGTGCCAGCAGCCAAGTCTGGCCATCTGCGGGAGAGCAGTACTTC. Its protein is CASSQVWPSAGEQYF.